These 2 T cell receptor beta chains share one sample of origin, sequenced in a study of vaccination effects on CD4 cells after COVID-19. Profiled with immunoSEQ multiplex PCR; TCRdb holds only in-frame clones, not every one. The sample shows approximately 70,000 clones, 76% of them seen only once. The antigens these receptors bind are not known. Viral peptide pool expansion of antigen-specific CD4+ T cells preceded sequencing in the ViraFEST assay. Once cultured for 10 to 11 days, the cells underwent separation to obtain CD4+ T cells. It was two doses of either the BNT162b2 or mRNA-1273 vaccine that participants received. The starting material was CD4+ T cells from PBMCs cultured with HCoV-OC43 spike peptides, obtained after COVID-19 vaccination. Documented subset: HCoV-OC43 spike overlapping peptide pool stimulation. The receptors come from a human donor who received a COVID-19 vaccine.

A few counts support this clone. V usage is TRBV28 and J usage is TRBJ1-4, with 10 bases aligning to TRBD1. Unmatched junction bases numbered 10, after V lost 7 bases and J lost 8 bases. This CDR3 comprises 15 residues. Germline V gene lookup returns CDR1 MDHEN and CDR2 SYDVKM. Here the CDR3 reads CASTNIRDRGEKLFF. CDR3 coding DNA: TGTGCCAGCACCAACATTCGGGACAGGGGCGAAAAACTGTTTTTT.

V and J are TRBV6-6 and TRBJ1-3; the D is unclear. Germline V gene data show CDR1 as MNHNY and CDR2 as SVGAGI (reference sequence). V was pared by 7 bases and J by 0 bases, with 4 bases between. This CDR3 is 12 amino acids long. The DNA for the CDR3 is TGTGCCAGCAAGGACTCTGGAAACACCATATATTTT. The encoded protein is CASKDSGNTIYF.